This T cell receptor beta chain is drawn from a study of cytomegalovirus exposure and HLA in healthy donors. Findings and limits, study-wide: Cytomegalovirus association was assigned to around 150 TCR beta chains. There was a cluster of highly shared sequence variants that was likely a sequencing artifact. One later analysis reportedly identified an Asian-associated ancestry cluster that showed fewer N-insertions than the approximately 600-donor mean. An analysis was carried out at a later point. It showed that HLA-associated TCR beta chains were more clonally expanded than equally common non-associated chains.

13 Jbeta primers and 60 Vbeta primers were used for the PCR. Produced via immunoSEQ multiplex PCR; TCRdb's table is partial and in-frame only. This table has around 100,000 clones, 74% appearing once. A word on this clone: Its specificity is not known.

This CDR3 has 20 residues. Losses at the gene ends were 1 base for V and 4 bases for J; bases not matched to a gene: 16. Germline CDR1 SGHRS, CDR2 YFSETQ. The sample comprised PBMCs. The TCR originated in a man between 45 and 60 years old in good health and CMV-seropositive. The chain joins TRBV5-1 to TRBJ2-2; 10 bases match TRBD2. The chain's CDR3 is CASSLSGRATTFYITGELFF. The CDR3 DNA reads TGCGCCAGCAGCTTGAGCGGGAGGGCCACGACCTTTTACATCACCGGGGAGCTGTTTTTT. Supplemented by reference TRBV5-1 and TRBJ2-2, the full variable domain reads KAGVTQTPRYLIKTRGQQVTLSCSPISGHRSVSWYQQTPGQGLQFLFEYFSETQRNKGNFPGRFSGRQFSNSRSEMNVSTLELGDSALYLCASSLSGRATTFYITGELFFGEGSRLTVL.